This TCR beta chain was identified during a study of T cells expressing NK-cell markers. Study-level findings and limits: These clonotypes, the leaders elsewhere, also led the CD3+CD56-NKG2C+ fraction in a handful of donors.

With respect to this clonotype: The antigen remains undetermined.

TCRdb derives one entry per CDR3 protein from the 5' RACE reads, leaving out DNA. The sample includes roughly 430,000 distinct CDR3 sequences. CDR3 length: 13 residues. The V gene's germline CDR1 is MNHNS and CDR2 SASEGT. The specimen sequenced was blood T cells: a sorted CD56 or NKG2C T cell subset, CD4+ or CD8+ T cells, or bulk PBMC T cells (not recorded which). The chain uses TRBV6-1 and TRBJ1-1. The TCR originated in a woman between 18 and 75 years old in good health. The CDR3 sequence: CASSLQEYTEAFF.